This entry concerns a single T cell receptor (beta chain). The sample belongs to a study of T-cell reconstitution after alpha-beta-depleted transplantation in children. This CDR3 region has 17 residues. The V gene lost 2 bases and the J gene lost 5 bases, with 24 bases spanning the gap. The germline V gene encodes CDR1 DFQATT and CDR2 SNEGSKA (reference sequence). The library targeted TCRbeta and was prepared with unique molecular identifiers. One entry per CDR3 protein, called by TCRdb with MiXCR from the PCR reads. The sample shows fewer than 400,000 distinct CDR3 sequences, around 21% of them seen only once.

The TCR sequence derives from a human donor who donated a stem cell graft to a child with acute myeloid leukemia. The chain employs TRBV20-1 and TRBJ2-5; D not resolved. The sequenced sample was PBMCs from the stem cell graft donor, obtained from the stem cell graft. The CDR3 DNA reads TGCAGTGCTAGACCGCAAGGGAAGGGCCCGATGAAGGAGACCCAGTACTTC. It codes for CSARPQGKGPMKETQYF.